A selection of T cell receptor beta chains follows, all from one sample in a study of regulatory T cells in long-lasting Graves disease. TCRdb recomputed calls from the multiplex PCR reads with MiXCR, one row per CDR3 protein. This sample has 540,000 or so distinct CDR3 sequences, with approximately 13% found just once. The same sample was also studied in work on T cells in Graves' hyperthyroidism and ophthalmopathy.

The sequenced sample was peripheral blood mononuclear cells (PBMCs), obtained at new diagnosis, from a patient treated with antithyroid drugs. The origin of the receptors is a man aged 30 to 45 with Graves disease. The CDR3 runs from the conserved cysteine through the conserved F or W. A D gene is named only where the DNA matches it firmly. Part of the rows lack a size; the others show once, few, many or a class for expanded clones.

CDR3aa: CASSLAGEGTQYF; CDR3nt: TGTGCCAGCAGCTTAGCGGGGGAGGGGACCCAGTACTTC; abundance: NA; v_gene: TRBV7-2; j_gene: TRBJ2-5; d_gene: TRBD2
CDR3aa: CASSLEAGYGYTF; CDR3nt: TGCGCCAGCAGCTTGGAAGCGGGGTATGGCTACACCTTC; abundance: NA; v_gene: TRBV5-1; j_gene: TRBJ1-2; d_gene: NA
CDR3aa: CASSPRDSFYGYTF; CDR3nt: TGTGCCAGCAGCCCCCGGGACAGCTTCTATGGCTACACCTTC; abundance: NA; v_gene: TRBV13; j_gene: TRBJ1-2; d_gene: TRBD1
CDR3aa: CSARDKWREQFNQPQHF; CDR3nt: TGCAGTGCTAGAGATAAGTGGAGAGAGCAGTTCAATCAGCCCCAGCATTTT; abundance: many; v_gene: TRBV20-1; j_gene: TRBJ1-5; d_gene: NA
CDR3aa: CASFRGMNTEAFF; CDR3nt: TGTGCCAGCTTCAGGGGAATGAACACTGAAGCTTTCTTT; abundance: many; v_gene: TRBV27; j_gene: TRBJ1-1; d_gene: NA
CDR3aa: CASSSFSGGTYNEQFF; CDR3nt: TGCGCCAGCAGCTCCTTTAGCGGGGGGACCTACAATGAGCAGTTCTTC; abundance: many; v_gene: TRBV5-1; j_gene: TRBJ2-1; d_gene: TRBD2
CDR3aa: CASSFSRTGNQPQHF; CDR3nt: TGTGCCAGCAGTTTTTCTCGGACAGGCAATCAGCCCCAGCATTTT; abundance: NA; v_gene: TRBV27; j_gene: TRBJ1-5; d_gene: NA
CDR3aa: CASTGTLNTEAFF; CDR3nt: TGTGCCAGCACAGGCACCCTGAACACTGAAGCTTTCTTT; abundance: many; v_gene: TRBV19; j_gene: TRBJ1-1; d_gene: NA
CDR3aa: CASRASGNTIYF; CDR3nt: TGTGCCAGCAGGGCCTCTGGAAACACCATATATTTT; abundance: many; v_gene: TRBV2; j_gene: TRBJ1-3; d_gene: NA
CDR3aa: CASSLTYFRTGGYNEQFF; CDR3nt: TGTGCCAGCAGCTTAACCTACTTTCGGACAGGGGGCTACAATGAGCAGTTCTTC; abundance: many; v_gene: TRBV11-1; j_gene: TRBJ2-1; d_gene: TRBD1
CDR3aa: CASSLRPSRLAGKAYEQYF; CDR3nt: TGTGCCAGCAGTTTAAGGCCCTCTCGACTAGCGGGAAAGGCCTACGAGCAGTACTTC; abundance: many; v_gene: TRBV27; j_gene: TRBJ2-7; d_gene: TRBD2
CDR3aa: CASSFRNTIYF; CDR3nt: TGTGCCAGCAGTTTCCGAAACACCATATATTTT; abundance: many; v_gene: TRBV12-3/TRBV12-4; j_gene: TRBJ1-3; d_gene: NA
CDR3aa: CSVDRGAGYTF; CDR3nt: TGCAGCGTTGACAGGGGGGCTGGCTACACCTTC; abundance: few; v_gene: TRBV29-1; j_gene: TRBJ1-2; d_gene: TRBD1
CDR3aa: CASQNGNEQFF; CDR3nt: TGTGCCAGCCAGAATGGCAATGAGCAGTTCTTC; abundance: many; v_gene: TRBV12-3/TRBV12-4; j_gene: TRBJ2-1; d_gene: NA
CDR3aa: CAIRAGGGLNQPQHF; CDR3nt: TGTGCCATCAGGGCCGGGGGAGGCCTCAATCAGCCCCAGCATTTT; abundance: many; v_gene: TRBV10-3; j_gene: TRBJ1-5; d_gene: NA
CDR3aa: CASSLGTSGYGMGEQETQYF; CDR3nt: TGTGCCAGCAGCCTCGGGACTAGCGGGTATGGCATGGGGGAGCAAGAGACCCAGTACTTC; abundance: NA; v_gene: TRBV11-2; j_gene: TRBJ2-5; d_gene: TRBD2
CDR3aa: CASSQFQGDFTEAFF; CDR3nt: TGTGCCAGCAGCCAATTCCAGGGGGATTTCACTGAAGCTTTCTTT; abundance: NA; v_gene: TRBV14; j_gene: TRBJ1-1; d_gene: TRBD1
CDR3aa: CASRPGQSSYEQYF; CDR3nt: TGCGCCAGCAGACCCGGACAGAGCTCCTACGAGCAGTACTTC; abundance: few; v_gene: TRBV2; j_gene: TRBJ2-7; d_gene: NA
CDR3aa: CASSEAGGPYEQYF; CDR3nt: TGTGCCAGCAGTGAAGCTGGGGGGCCCTACGAGCAGTACTTC; abundance: many; v_gene: TRBV6-1; j_gene: TRBJ2-7; d_gene: NA
CDR3aa: CASSEGYWRLASTGELFF; CDR3nt: TGTGCCAGCAGTGAAGGTTATTGGCGTCTAGCCTCCACCGGGGAGCTGTTTTTT; abundance: few; v_gene: TRBV2; j_gene: TRBJ2-2; d_gene: NA
CDR3aa: CASSYAGQGAGEQYF; CDR3nt: TGTGCCAGCAGTTACGCGGGACAGGGGGCCGGCGAGCAGTACTTC; abundance: many; v_gene: TRBV6-2/TRBV6-3; j_gene: TRBJ2-7; d_gene: TRBD1
CDR3aa: CASGLVRIAGYNEQFF; CDR3nt: TGTGCTAGTGGTTTGGTACGGATAGCGGGGTACAATGAGCAGTTCTTC; abundance: many; v_gene: TRBV12-5; j_gene: TRBJ2-1; d_gene: TRBD2
CDR3aa: CASSRPGGEAFF; CDR3nt: TGTGCCAGCAGCCGACCAGGGGGTGAAGCTTTCTTT; abundance: many; v_gene: TRBV3-1; j_gene: TRBJ1-1; d_gene: TRBD1
CDR3aa: CASREGASNQPQHF; CDR3nt: TGTGCCAGTAGAGAAGGGGCGAGCAATCAGCCCCAGCATTTT; abundance: many; v_gene: TRBV2; j_gene: TRBJ1-5; d_gene: NA
CDR3aa: CASSKGTGGYEQYF; CDR3nt: TGTGCCAGCAGCAAAGGGACAGGGGGTTACGAGCAGTACTTC; abundance: NA; v_gene: TRBV9; j_gene: TRBJ2-7; d_gene: TRBD1
CDR3aa: CSALGGVTYEQYF; CDR3nt: TGCAGCGCTTTGGGAGGAGTTACCTACGAGCAGTACTTC; abundance: few; v_gene: TRBV29-1; j_gene: TRBJ2-7; d_gene: NA
CDR3aa: CASSLASLGDVQYF; CDR3nt: TGTGCCAGCAGCTTAGCATCCCTAGGGGATGTGCAGTACTTC; abundance: few; v_gene: TRBV7-9; j_gene: TRBJ2-7; d_gene: NA
CDR3aa: CASSLVDQETQYF; CDR3nt: TGTGCCAGCAGCTTAGTGGATCAAGAGACCCAGTACTTC; abundance: many; v_gene: TRBV11-2; j_gene: TRBJ2-5; d_gene: NA
CDR3aa: CASRTGYGYTF; CDR3nt: TGTGCCAGCAGAACGGGCTATGGCTACACCTTC; abundance: many; v_gene: TRBV28; j_gene: TRBJ1-2; d_gene: NA
CDR3aa: CASSQRGGGYEQYF; CDR3nt: TGCGCCAGCAGCCAAAGGGGAGGTGGGTACGAGCAGTACTTC; abundance: many; v_gene: TRBV4-1; j_gene: TRBJ2-7; d_gene: NA
CDR3aa: CASSLPGTSGRATDTQYF; CDR3nt: TGTGCCAGCAGCTTACCCGGGACTAGCGGGAGGGCCACAGATACGCAGTATTTT; abundance: many; v_gene: TRBV11-2; j_gene: TRBJ2-3; d_gene: TRBD2
CDR3aa: CASSPVRSEQYF; CDR3nt: TGTGCCAGCAGCCCCGTCCGTAGCGAGCAGTACTTC; abundance: many; v_gene: TRBV7-2; j_gene: TRBJ2-7; d_gene: NA
CDR3aa: CASSLAALAGRGEQFF; CDR3nt: TGTGCCAGCAGCTTGGCCGCACTAGCGGGAAGGGGCGAGCAGTTCTTC; abundance: many; v_gene: TRBV5-1; j_gene: TRBJ2-1; d_gene: TRBD2
CDR3aa: CASSRGTGTHQPQHF; CDR3nt: TGTGCCAGCAGTCGCGGGACAGGGACCCATCAGCCCCAGCATTTT; abundance: many; v_gene: TRBV7-9; j_gene: TRBJ1-5; d_gene: TRBD1
CDR3aa: CSASGSGSDTQYF; CDR3nt: TGCAGTGCTAGCGGGAGTGGCTCAGATACGCAGTATTTT; abundance: NA; v_gene: TRBV20-1; j_gene: TRBJ2-3; d_gene: NA
CDR3aa: CSVSRMGVRDGYTF; CDR3nt: TGCAGCGTTTCGAGAATGGGGGTGAGGGATGGCTACACCTTC; abundance: few; v_gene: TRBV29-1; j_gene: TRBJ1-2; d_gene: NA
CDR3aa: CASSLDSREQYF; CDR3nt: TGTGCCAGCAGCTTAGATTCGAGAGAGCAGTACTTC; abundance: few; v_gene: TRBV11-2; j_gene: TRBJ2-7; d_gene: NA
CDR3aa: CASSDASLRSEQFF; CDR3nt: TGTGCCAGCAGCGACGCGTCTTTGCGGAGCGAGCAGTTCTTC; abundance: NA; v_gene: TRBV9; j_gene: TRBJ2-1; d_gene: NA
CDR3aa: CATSDPQETQYF; CDR3nt: TGTGCCACCAGTGATCCCCAAGAGACCCAGTACTTC; abundance: many; v_gene: TRBV24-1; j_gene: TRBJ2-5; d_gene: NA
CDR3aa: CASSSTGTGELFF; CDR3nt: TGTGCCAGCAGTTCGACAGGGACCGGGGAGCTGTTTTTT; abundance: many; v_gene: TRBV7-3; j_gene: TRBJ2-2; d_gene: TRBD1
CDR3aa: CASSLAPRGEGVNEQYF; CDR3nt: TGCGCCAGCAGCTTGGCCCCGCGGGGGGAGGGAGTAAACGAGCAGTACTTC; abundance: many; v_gene: TRBV5-1; j_gene: TRBJ2-7; d_gene: TRBD2
CDR3aa: CSSTGGPGEQFF; CDR3nt: TGCAGCTCCACCGGGGGACCGGGGGAGCAGTTCTTC; abundance: NA; v_gene: TRBV29-1; j_gene: TRBJ2-1; d_gene: NA
CDR3aa: CATSGKGQGVRRTDTQYF; CDR3nt: TGTGCCACCAGTGGTAAGGGACAGGGGGTAAGAAGGACAGATACGCAGTATTTT; abundance: few; v_gene: TRBV24-1; j_gene: TRBJ2-3; d_gene: TRBD1
CDR3aa: CASSPTGQSTEAFF; CDR3nt: TGTGCCAGCAGCCCTACGGGACAGTCCACTGAAGCTTTCTTT; abundance: NA; v_gene: TRBV7-9; j_gene: TRBJ1-1; d_gene: TRBD1
CDR3aa: CAISGRGDEQFF; CDR3nt: TGTGCCATCAGTGGGAGGGGCGATGAGCAGTTCTTC; abundance: NA; v_gene: TRBV10-3; j_gene: TRBJ2-1; d_gene: NA
CDR3aa: CASSPTVHYGYTF; CDR3nt: TGTGCCAGCAGCCCGACCGTCCATTATGGCTACACCTTC; abundance: few; v_gene: TRBV7-9; j_gene: TRBJ1-2; d_gene: NA
CDR3aa: CAWSVQGTGDGYTF; CDR3nt: TGTGCCTGGAGTGTACAGGGGACAGGAGATGGCTACACCTTC; abundance: many; v_gene: TRBV30; j_gene: TRBJ1-2; d_gene: TRBD1
CDR3aa: CSALKPRKISEKLFF; CDR3nt: TGCAGTGCTCTCAAACCCAGGAAAATAAGTGAAAAACTGTTTTTT; abundance: few; v_gene: TRBV20-1; j_gene: TRBJ1-4; d_gene: NA
CDR3aa: CASSSRGSGNTIYF; CDR3nt: TGTGCCAGCAGTTCAAGAGGCTCTGGAAACACCATATATTTT; abundance: many; v_gene: TRBV28; j_gene: TRBJ1-3; d_gene: NA
CDR3aa: CASSYIGGTDTQYF; CDR3nt: TGTGCCAGCAGTTATATTGGGGGGACAGATACGCAGTATTTT; abundance: many; v_gene: TRBV12-3/TRBV12-4; j_gene: TRBJ2-3; d_gene: NA